Each of the 20 T cell receptor beta chains below was sequenced from the same sample in a study of vaccination and CD4 T cells after COVID-19. The treatment is: approximately 9-day PBMC culture with coronavirus spike peptide pools or control peptides (ViraFEST assay). These TCRs are of unknown antigen specificity. An Oncomine TCR Beta short-read assay was used to sequence the DNA from cultured CD4+ T cells. TCRdb reanalysed the PCR reads using MiXCR and keeps one entry per CDR3 protein. Of approximately 19,000 distinct CDR3 sequences detected, around 58% appear once; the ten largest clones hold roughly 7.4%. The sequenced sample was CD4+ T cells from blood, cultured in vitro. Receptors were obtained from a human donor who had recovered from COVID-19.

This clonotype was recorded a few times. This chain connects TRBV20-1 to TRBJ1-6; D unresolved. The V gene lost 5 bases and the J gene lost 7 bases, with 12 bases spanning the gap. The CDR3 is 13 residues long. Germline assignment: CDR1 DFQATT and CDR2 SNEGSKA (reference sequence). CDR3 bases: TGCAGTGCTTATGCCCCCTTAAATTCACCCCTCCACTTT. Translating it yields CSAYAPLNSPLHF.

The rearrangement uses TRBV6-2 or TRBV6-3 and TRBJ2-3; D might be TRBD2 (6 bases). V lost 3 bases, J lost 4 bases, and 23 bases lay in between. The germline CDR1 and CDR2 sequences are MNHEY and SVGEGT. This CDR3 contains 18 residues. CDR3 protein: CASSYLSRDSRLSDTQYF. CDR3 sequence (DNA): TGTGCCAGCAGTTATTTAAGTCGGGACTCGAGGTTATCAGATACGCAGTATTTT.

J is TRBJ2-1 and V is TRBV7-2; TRBD2 matches 7 bases. This CDR3 is 13 amino acids long. V shed 7 bases and J 3 bases; nucleotides not matched to a gene: 3. Germline CDR1 and CDR2: SGHTA and FQGNSA. CDR3 coding DNA: TGTGCCAGCACCCTAGCGGTCTACAATGAGCAGTTCTTC. Residues: CASTLAVYNEQFF.

A few counts support this clonotype. The chain is built from TRBV7-2 and TRBJ2-3, with a weak D call TRBD2 (5 bases). The germline V gene has CDR1 SGHTA and CDR2 FQGNSA. V was trimmed by 4 bases and J by 0 bases, leaving 11 bases between them. The CDR3 extends over 15 amino acids. CDR3 in amino acids: CASSSQRSSTDTQYF. In DNA, the CDR3 is TGTGCCAGCAGCTCCCAGCGGTCTAGCACAGATACGCAGTATTTT. The full variable domain, its missing parts supplied by reference TRBV7-2 and TRBJ2-3, is GAGVSQSPSNKVTEKGKDVELRCDPISGHTALYWYRQSLGQGLEFLIYFQGNSAPDKSGLPSDRFSAERTGGSVSTLTIQRTQQEDSAVYLCASSSQRSSTDTQYFGPGTRLTVL.

This clonotype was seen only a few times. The chain is built from TRBV5-1 and TRBJ2-7; the D gene could be TRBD1 or TRBD2 (5 bases each). This CDR3 has 14 residues. Deletions cut 3 bases from V and 2 bases from J, with 12 bases between. Per germline, CDR1 SGHRS and CDR2 YFSETQ. The CDR3 sequence is CASSSSGPPYEQYF. CDR3 nucleotides: TGCGCCAGCAGCTCCTCGGGACCGCCCTACGAGCAGTACTTC.

The V gene is TRBV9, the J gene TRBJ2-7, with 10 bases that match TRBD1. Germline CDR1 SGDLS, CDR2 YYNGEE. The CDR3 covers 15 residues. V was pared by 4 bases and J by 3 bases, with 7 bases of the junction left unmatched. CDR3 nucleotides: TGTGCCAGCAGCCCATCGACAGGGGGCTTCTACGAGCAGTACTTC. Protein product: CASSPSTGGFYEQYF.

This rearrangement joins TRBV7-9 to TRBJ2-2, with D tentatively TRBD2 (5 bases). Looked up from germline, CDR1 is SEHNR and CDR2 is FQNEAQ (reference sequence). Trimming pared 2 bases from V and 6 bases from J, leaving 19 bases between. CDR3 size: 17 residues. The CDR3 region is CASSLSLAGPDPGELFF. The CDR3 region has the DNA TGTGCCAGCAGCTTAAGCCTAGCTGGGCCCGACCCCGGGGAGCTGTTTTTT.

The chain combines TRBV20-1 with TRBJ1-6; perhaps TRBD1 as D (6 bases). The germline CDR1 and CDR2 sequences are DFQATT and SNEGSKA (reference sequence). V lost 0 bases and J lost 8, with 17 bases in between. This CDR3 is 16 amino acids long. The CDR3 region has the DNA TGCAGTGCTAGAGACCCTGGGCAGGGGCTCGATTCACCCCTCCACTTT. Protein sequence: CSARDPGQGLDSPLHF.

This clonotype was observed a handful of times. This chain connects TRBV20-1 to TRBJ2-3; the D gene is possibly TRBD1 (5 bases). The CDR3 loop spans 17 amino acids. Trimming removed 6 bases at V and 0 bases at J, with 22 bases between. CDR1 and CDR2 from the germline V gene are DFQATT and SNEGSKA (reference sequence). CDR3 residues: CSARQSSELSSTDTQYF. CDR3 DNA: TGCAGTGCGAGACAGTCCTCCGAATTATCTAGCACAGATACGCAGTATTTT.

This clonotype was seen more than once but under ten times. This chain uses TRBV6-1 with TRBJ2-5, with 11 nucleotides matching TRBD1. J was trimmed by 5 bases and V by 5 bases; bases with no gene match: 16. The CDR3 is 18 amino acids. Germline values: CDR1 MNHNS, CDR2 SASEGT. The CDR3 nucleotides are TGTGCCAGCAGTACCTTCCCCCCAGGGACAGGGGGTGAGGAGACCCAGTACTTC. It is translated as CASSTFPPGTGGEETQYF.

The chain employs TRBV6-5 and TRBJ2-2; 9 bases are a match to TRBD2. Unmatched junction bases numbered 14, after V lost 4 bases and J lost 5 bases. CDR3 size: 18 residues. Looked up from germline, CDR1 is MNHEY and CDR2 is SVGAGI. The CDR3 here is CASSSGLARAKRTGELFF. CDR3 coding DNA: TGTGCCAGCAGTTCAGGACTAGCGAGGGCCAAACGAACCGGGGAGCTGTTTTTT.

The table lists this clonotype with a few counts. J is TRBJ2-2 and V is TRBV6-1, with 7 nucleotides matching TRBD1. Germline V gene data show CDR1 as MNHNS and CDR2 as SASEGT. The length of the CDR3 is 18 residues. The V segment lost 6 bases and the J segment 2 bases; nucleotides outside the gene matches: 15. CDR3 amino acids: CASSPEAPGTANTGELFF. The CDR3 nucleotides read TGTGCCAGCAGCCCAGAGGCCCCCGGGACAGCCAACACCGGGGAGCTGTTTTTT.

This clonotype appeared a few times. V and J are TRBV5-1 and TRBJ2-1, with TRBD2 matching over 14 bases. The CDR3 spans 17 residues. Looked up from germline, CDR1 is SGHRS and CDR2 is YFSETQ. V shed 2 bases, J shed 3 bases, and the junction held 4 bases outside the gene matches. This chain's CDR3 is CASSFTGLAGVYNEQFF. The CDR3 nucleotides are TGCGCCAGCAGCTTTACGGGACTAGCGGGAGTCTACAATGAGCAGTTCTTC.

CDR3 protein: CATSDSGLAGKNEQFF. The CDR3 DNA reads as TGTGCCACCAGTGACTCGGGACTAGCGGGGAAGAATGAGCAGTTCTTC. The chain recombines TRBV24-1 with TRBJ2-1, with 13 positions matching TRBD2. The J segment lost 7 bases and the V segment lost 4 bases, leaving 6 bases of the junction unmatched. CDR3 length: 16 amino acids. The germline V gene encodes CDR1 KGHDR and CDR2 SFDVKD.

V and J are TRBV12-3 or TRBV12-4 and TRBJ1-5; 8 bases align to TRBD1. The CDR3 sequence is 15 residues long. V was pared by 6 bases and J by 6 bases, with 10 bases of the junction left unmatched. The CDR3, as DNA: TGTGCCAGCAGACACCCCGACAGGGGTTTTCAGCCCCAGCATTTT. It is translated as CASRHPDRGFQPQHF.

The rearrangement joins TRBV4-1 to TRBJ1-5, with TRBD1 identical over 7 bases. This CDR3 is built from 15 residues. Germline values: CDR1 MGHRA, CDR2 YSYEKL. Unmatched junction bases numbered 6, after V lost 4 bases and J lost 3 bases. The CDR3 sequence: CASSREGAVNQPQHF. The CDR3 bases are TGCGCCAGCAGCCGGGAGGGGGCGGTCAATCAGCCCCAGCATTTT.

The chain combines TRBV20-1 with TRBJ2-1; tentative D call: TRBD2 (6 bases). The CDR3 covers 14 residues. CDR1 and CDR2 (germline): DFQATT, SNEGSKA (reference sequence). V was cut by 5 bases and J by 5 bases, with 16 bases left in between. CDR3 protein: CSASGLALHNEQFF. CDR3 nucleotides: TGCAGTGCTTCAGGCCTAGCGCTCCACAATGAGCAGTTCTTC.

The chain uses TRBV4-3 and TRBJ2-1; 15 bases align to TRBD2. The CDR3 contains 16 residues. Germline CDR1 is LGHNA and CDR2 is YSLEER. The junction had 2 bases not matched to a gene; V was cut back by 1 base and J by 7 bases. DNA for the CDR3: TGCGCCAGCAGCCAAGCGGGACTAGCGGGAGGTAATGAGCAGTTCTTC. It specifies CASSQAGLAGGNEQFF.

This clonotype is classed as large. The gene calls are TRBV7-2 and TRBJ2-5, with 9 nucleotides matching TRBD2. Trimming removed 2 bases from V and 13 bases from J; junction bases left unmatched: 8. The length of the CDR3 is 13 residues. Germline CDR1 and CDR2: SGHTA and FQGNSA. CDR3 DNA sequence: TGTGCCAGCAGCTTATATGGGGGGGGACTAGCGTACTTC. Translation: CASSLYGGGLAYF.

J is TRBJ2-1 and V is TRBV24-1; 7 nucleotides match TRBD1. The CDR3 runs 14 residues. Germline-derived CDR1 and CDR2 are KGHDR and SFDVKD. Germline trimming cut 12 bases from V and 6 bases from J; bases unmatched to any gene: 13. The CDR3 DNA reads TGTGCCTCCTCCCGGACAGGCCCGAGCAATGAGCAGTTCTTC. It codes for CASSRTGPSNEQFF.